This TCR beta chain was observed in a study of blood T cell repertoires in COVID-19. On the study more broadly: Nucleic acid was either cDNA or gDNA, and it came from T cells, B-cell-depleted T cells, or PBMCs.

Participants, about 18 to 89 years old, spanned under 25 US areas. Each exposed participant met a COVID-19 case in the 2 weeks preceding study entry. This clone was detected only once. Trimming shortened V by 4 bases and J by 3 bases, and 10 bases separated the two germline ends. The CDR3 spans 13 residues. CDR1 and CDR2 (germline): SGDLS, YYNGEE. In the original processing: Reference gene primer amplification gave estimated nucleated cell counts. Sequenced by immunoSEQ multiplex PCR; TCRdb stores in-frame clones only, minus some. V and J calls and clone size come straight from that table; D and trimming were deduced from the DNA. The data contain 400,000 to 500,000 clones, 70% to 90% of them singletons.

The sequence was obtained from a woman between 18 and 29 years old who had been exposed to COVID-19. The rearrangement uses TRBV9 and TRBJ1-2, with a tentative D call TRBD1 (5 bases). Sequences were obtained from PBMCs or T cells enriched from blood (not recorded which). CDR3 residues: CASSPDRDYGYTF. The CDR3 coding sequence is TGTGCCAGCAGCCCAGACAGAGACTATGGCTACACCTTC.